The entry below describes one T cell receptor beta chain. Other DNA sequences in the same sample also yield this CDR3. These data come from a study of blood T cell repertoires in COVID-19. The overall study: Whether acute or convalescent, the COVID-19 samples came from the United States, Italy and Spain.

CDR1 MDHEN and CDR2 SYDVKM come from the germline V gene. CDR3 size: 14 residues. With 5 bases clipped from V and 1 base from J, the junction kept 4 bases outside the gene matches. Here immunoSEQ multiplex PCR was the method, and the copy in TCRdb shows in-frame clones only, minus some. In the table there are 250,000 to 350,000 clones, approximately 84% of which are singletons. Material for sequencing was PBMCs or T cells enriched from blood (not recorded which). The clonotype originates from a woman aged 18-35 years who had recovered from COVID-19. The chain has TRBV28 and TRBJ2-7; 8 bases fit TRBD1. CDR3 residues: CASSPDRVSYEQYF. As DNA, the CDR3 is TGTGCCAGCAGTCCGGACAGGGTATCCTACGAGCAGTACTTC.